These 21 T cell receptor beta chains were all obtained from the same sample, sequenced in a study of graft-versus-host responses after intestinal transplantation. Intraepithelial plus lamina propria lymphocytes were released by processing graft tissue. Assay used: immunoSEQ multiplex PCR; TCRdb lists only in-frame clones, some missing. The sample records some 13,000 clones, over 70% being singletons. The input for sequencing was ileum tissue, taken 16 days after intestinal transplant. The receptor source for this set is a human patient who received an intestinal transplant, so some T cells may come from the graft donor.

The gene calls are TRBV7-9 and TRBJ2-7, with 7 nucleotides matching TRBD1. The CDR3 is 13 residues long. The V gene's germline CDR1 is SEHNR and CDR2 FQNEAQ (reference sequence). V was pared by 4 bases and J by 1 base, with 1 base of the junction left unmatched. DNA for the CDR3: TGTGCCAGCAGCTGGGGACAGTCCTACGAGCAGTACTTC. Protein sequence: CASSWGQSYEQYF.

The rearrangement uses TRBV9 and TRBJ2-3; a weak D match, TRBD2 (5 bases). Germline V gene lookup returns CDR1 SGDLS and CDR2 YYNGEE. CDR3 length equals 15 residues. V was trimmed by 0 bases and J by 6 bases, leaving 14 bases between them. CDR3 DNA sequence: TGTGCCAGCAGCGTAGCAAGGAGCGGTGGGGATACGCAGTATTTT. This sequence encodes CASSVARSGGDTQYF.

This chain uses TRBV27 with TRBJ2-7; D is uncertain. Germline-derived CDR1 and CDR2 are MNHEY and SMNVEV (reference sequence). V was cut by 5 bases and J by 0 bases, with 8 bases left in between. This CDR3 contains 13 residues. The CDR3 reads CASSIGSSYEQYF. Written as DNA, the CDR3 is TGTGCCAGCAGTATCGGTAGCTCCTACGAGCAGTACTTC.

V gene TRBV6-5 combines with J gene TRBJ2-7; no firm D call. The CDR3 totals 16 residues. V was shortened by 0 bases and J by 1 base, with 13 bases between the two germline ends. The germline V gene has CDR1 MNHEY and CDR2 SVGAGI. The CDR3 DNA reads TGTGCCAGCAGTTACTCGAGCCGACATACTTCCTACGAGCAGTACTTC. This codes for CASSYSSRHTSYEQYF.

The CDR3 sequence is CASSVAGQEAFF. CDR3 nucleotide sequence: TGTGCCAGCAGCGTAGCCGGACAGGAAGCTTTCTTT. The chain joins TRBV9 to TRBJ1-1; D is possibly TRBD1 (6 bases). The CDR3 extends over 12 amino acids. V was shortened by 0 bases and J by 8 bases, with 8 bases between the two germline ends. The germline V gene has CDR1 SGDLS and CDR2 YYNGEE. The whole variable domain, filled in from reference TRBV9 and TRBJ1-1, reads DSGVTQTPKHLITATGQRVTLRCSPRSGDLSVYWYQQSLDQGLQFLIQYYNGEERAKGNILERFSAQQFPDLHSELNLSSLELGDSALYFCASSVAGQEAFFGQGTRLTVV.

This clone appeared a single time. V is TRBV6-5 and J is TRBJ2-1; the D gene is possibly TRBD1 (6 bases). With 3 bases removed from V and 4 bases from J, the gap between germline ends came to 10 bases. The CDR3 loop spans 14 amino acids. Germline CDR1 MNHEY, CDR2 SVGAGI. CDR3 region: CASSYSDSYNEQFF. In DNA form, the CDR3 reads TGTGCCAGCAGTTATTCGGACAGTTACAATGAGCAGTTCTTC.

Only one count was recorded for this clone. The chain links TRBV7-9 to TRBJ2-1, with a tentative D call TRBD1 (6 bases). Germline CDR1 reads SEHNR; CDR2 reads FQNEAQ (reference sequence). V shed 5 bases and J shed 8 bases, with 16 bases lying between them. The CDR3 has 14 amino acids. CDR3 nucleotide sequence: TGTGCCAGCAGCACCAGGGACACGGGCGATGAGCAGTTCTTC. Residues: CASSTRDTGDEQFF.

The chain combines TRBV9 with TRBJ2-3; 9 nucleotides match TRBD2. The CDR3 spans 17 residues. Trimming took 3 bases from V and 6 from J; bases not matched to a gene: 14. Germline V gives CDR1 SGDLS, CDR2 YYNGEE. CDR3 bases: TGTGCCAGCAGCGCAGAGCGGGGGGCAGGGGGGGCGGATACGCAGTATTTT. Its protein product is CASSAERGAGGADTQYF.

V is TRBV5-8 and J is TRBJ2-7; D unresolved. With 0 bases removed from V and 7 bases from J, the gap between germline ends came to 5 bases. Per germline, CDR1 SGHTS and CDR2 YDEGEE. The CDR3 covers 11 residues. CDR3 DNA: TGTGCCAGCAGCTTGGCGGAGGAGCAGTACTTC. As protein: CASSLAEEQYF.

This clone was observed a handful of times. J is TRBJ2-7 and V is TRBV5-1; D possibly corresponds to TRBD1 (5 bases). This CDR3 is 15 amino acids long. Germline V lookup: CDR1 SGHRS, CDR2 YFSETQ. Between the trimmed V and J ends, which lost 0 bases and 0 bases, there was a span of 10 bases. The CDR3 DNA is TGCGCCAGCAGCTTGGGGCAGGGATCCTCCTACGAGCAGTACTTC. Protein product: CASSLGQGSSYEQYF.

This clone was observed a handful of times. As DNA, the CDR3 is TGCGCCAGCAGCCAAGAACCAGGGCACTATGGCTACACCTTC. The encoded protein is CASSQEPGHYGYTF. The V call is TRBV4-1, the J call TRBJ1-2; D is perhaps TRBD1 (5 bases). The length of the CDR3 is 14 residues. Trimming removed 0 bases at V and 3 bases at J, with 8 bases between. Germline V CDR1 and CDR2: MGHRA, YSYEKL.

The V and J genes are TRBV6-6 and TRBJ2-5, with unresolved D. Looked up from germline, CDR1 is MNHNY and CDR2 is SVGAGI (reference sequence). This CDR3 has 11 amino acids. V was shortened by 4 bases and J by 3 bases, with 3 bases between the two germline ends. CDR3 DNA: TGTGCCAGCAGTTTAAAAGAGACCCAGTACTTC. Protein sequence: CASSLKETQYF.

DNA of the CDR3: TGTGCCTGGAGTGTAATCCGCAGGGCCCAAGAGACCCAGTACTTC. Amino acid sequence: CAWSVIRRAQETQYF. The gene calls are TRBV30 and TRBJ2-5; the D gene is possibly TRBD1 (5 bases). Deletions cut 0 bases from V and 1 base from J, with 12 bases between. The CDR3 length is 15 residues. Germline lookup yields CDR1 GTSNPN and CDR2 SVGIG (reference sequence).

In its sample, this clone was seen a few times. The chain couples TRBV4-1 to TRBJ1-2; no clear D. With 2 bases removed from V and 1 base from J, the gap between germline ends came to 23 bases. The CDR3 runs 19 residues. Germline lookup yields CDR1 MGHRA and CDR2 YSYEKL. The CDR3, as DNA: TGCGCCAGCAGCCAACTCCCTCAGGCCTTAAGTATGGATAACTATGGCTACACCTTC. Amino acids: CASSQLPQALSMDNYGYTF.

The chain couples TRBV11-2 to TRBJ2-1, with 7 bases aligning to TRBD1. There are 16 residues in the CDR3. Unmatched junction bases numbered 6, after V lost 4 bases and J lost 0 bases. Per the germline V gene, CDR1 is SGHAT and CDR2 is FQNNGV. For the CDR3, the DNA is TGTGCCAGCAGCTGGCAGGGGGTACCCTCCTACAATGAGCAGTTCTTC. This sequence encodes CASSWQGVPSYNEQFF.

This clone occurred a few times. The chain recombines TRBV23-1 with TRBJ1-2; possibly TRBD1 for D (6 bases). TRBV23-1 is an ORF for which the function is uncertain. V was pared by 6 bases and J by 4 bases, with 21 bases between. This CDR3 contains 16 residues. This chain's CDR3 is CASRPRWTVLFYGYTF. CDR3 in DNA: TGCGCCAGCAGACCGAGGTGGACAGTACTTTTCTATGGCTACACCTTC.

The rearrangement joins TRBV9 to TRBJ2-7; the D is unclear. The CDR3 is made up of 15 amino acids. V was shortened by 4 bases and J by 5 bases, with 19 bases between the two germline ends. Germline V gives CDR1 SGDLS, CDR2 YYNGEE. The CDR3: CASSPIRVPPDEQYF. For the CDR3, the DNA is TGTGCCAGCAGCCCCATTAGAGTTCCTCCCGACGAGCAGTACTTC.

This clone occurred once. The chain employs TRBV27 and TRBJ2-2; D is perhaps TRBD1 (6 bases). V lost 5 bases and J lost 5, with 15 bases in between. Germline CDR1 is MNHEY and CDR2 is SMNVEV (reference sequence). The CDR3 loop spans 15 amino acids. This CDR3 is CASSEQTGITGELFF. The CDR3 DNA follows: TGTGCCAGCAGTGAACAGACAGGAATTACCGGGGAGCTGTTTTTT.

The rearrangement uses TRBV4-1 and TRBJ2-1; 11 nucleotides match TRBD1. CDR1 and CDR2 from the germline V gene are MGHRA and YSYEKL. V lost 4 bases to trimming and J lost 5 bases; unmatched junction nucleotides: 10. This CDR3 has 17 amino acids. CDR3 loop: CASSPVGQGDRDNEQFF. The CDR3 DNA sequence: TGCGCCAGCAGCCCCGTGGGACAGGGGGATCGGGACAATGAGCAGTTCTTC.

This clone was detected only once. One end of the junction is discordant with germline, which a read error may explain. This chain connects TRBV6-1 to TRBJ1-6; a possible D gene is TRBD1 (5 bases). Germline-derived CDR1 and CDR2 are MNHNS and SASEGT. This CDR3 is 17 amino acids long. The CDR3 reads CAGSGRDPSSYNSPLHF. DNA for the CDR3: TGTGCCGGCAGTGGGCGGGACCCGAGCTCCTATAATTCACCCCTCCACTTT.

The rearrangement links TRBV2 to TRBJ2-3, with 10 bases matching TRBD2. The CDR3 runs to 16 residues. Germline V gene data show CDR1 as SNHLY and CDR2 as FYNNEI. With V trimmed by 2 bases and J by 2 bases, 4 bases remained unmatched. CDR3 DNA: TGTGCCAGCAGTGAACCGCTAGCGGGAGTCACAGATACGCAGTATTTT. It is translated as CASSEPLAGVTDTQYF. The full variable domain, with the rest looked up from reference TRBV2 and TRBJ2-3, is EPEVTQTPSHQVTQMGQEVILRCVPISNHLYFYWYRQILGQKVEFLVSFYNNEISEKSEIFDDQFSVERPDGSNFTLKIRSTKLEDSAMYFCASSEPLAGVTDTQYFGPGTRLTVL.